The T cell receptor beta chain described here comes from a study of T cell responses to AZD1222 COVID-19 vaccine. Study overall: Researchers grouped second doses given at about 4 or about 12 weeks into one pool. Overall study findings and caveats: Scientists sampled the repertoires only once the peak T cell response had passed.

As to this clone: Its antigen is as yet unknown.

CDR1 and CDR2 (germline): KGHSH, LQKENI. The CDR3 runs to 14 residues. V gave up 3 bases and J gave up 6 bases; unmatched junction bases: 7. Measured with immunoSEQ multiplex PCR; TCRdb has only the in-frame clones, and not every one. The repertoire consists of 85,000 to 100,000 clones, with more than 75% occurring once and the leading ten covering over 20%. This TCR was sampled from an adult in good health. The specimen comprised peripheral blood, sampled on day 0 of AZD1222 vaccination. The chain carries TRBV18 and TRBJ1-1; TRBD1 matches at 7 bases. The CDR3, as DNA: TGTGCCAGCTCACCGCAGGGGGGTTTCGCTGAAGCTTTCTTT. It encodes CASSPQGGFAEAFF.